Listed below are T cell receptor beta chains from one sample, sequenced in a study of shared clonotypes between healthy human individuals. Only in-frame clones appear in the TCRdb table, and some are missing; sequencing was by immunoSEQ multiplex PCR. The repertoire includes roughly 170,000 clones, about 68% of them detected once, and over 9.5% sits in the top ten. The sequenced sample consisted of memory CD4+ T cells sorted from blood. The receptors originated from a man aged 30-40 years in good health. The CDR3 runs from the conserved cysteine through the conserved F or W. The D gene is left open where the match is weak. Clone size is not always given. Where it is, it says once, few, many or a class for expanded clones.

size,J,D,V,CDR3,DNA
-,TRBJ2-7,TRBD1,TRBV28,CASSLGTGLFYEQYF,TGTGCCAGCAGTTTAGGGACAGGGCTTTTCTACGAGCAGTACTTC
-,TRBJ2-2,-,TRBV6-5,CASRRNRARGELFF,TGTGCCAGCAGACGGAACAGGGCTCGCGGGGAGCTGTTTTTT
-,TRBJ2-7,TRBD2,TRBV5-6,CASSLEGSGRGREQYF,TGTGCCAGCAGCTTGGAAGGTAGCGGGAGGGGTCGCGAGCAGTACTTC
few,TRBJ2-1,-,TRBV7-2,CASTIRGNQNQQFF,TGTGCCAGCACCATAAGGGGGAACCAAAATCAGCAGTTCTTC
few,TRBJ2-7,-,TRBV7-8,CASSPTQGGYEQYF,TGTGCCAGCAGCCCCACCCAGGGCGGCTACGAGCAGTACTTC
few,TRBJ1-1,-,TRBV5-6,CASSHDGMNTEAFF,TGTGCCAGCAGCCACGACGGTATGAACACTGAAGCTTTCTTT
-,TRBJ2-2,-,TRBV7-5,CVRSPAGHTGELFF,TGTGTCAGAAGCCCCGCAGGACACACCGGGGAGCTGTTTTTT
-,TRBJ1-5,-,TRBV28,CASSLGPENQPQHF,TGTGCCAGCAGTTTAGGCCCGGAAAATCAGCCCCAGCATTTT
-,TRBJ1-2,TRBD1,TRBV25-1,CASTNSGQGYGYTF,TGTGCCAGTACTAACAGTGGACAGGGCTATGGCTACACCTTC
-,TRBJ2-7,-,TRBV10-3,CAISLSSYEQYF,TGTGCCATCAGTCTTAGCTCCTACGAGCAGTACTTC
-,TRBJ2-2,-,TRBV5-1,CASSLGQGGTGELFF,TGCGCCAGCAGCTTGGGGCAGGGAGGCACCGGGGAGCTGTTTTTT
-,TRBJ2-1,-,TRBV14,CASSQGQGWGLQDEQFF,TGTGCCAGCAGCCAAGGTCAGGGGTGGGGGTTACAGGATGAGCAGTTCTTC
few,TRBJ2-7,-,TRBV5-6,CASSSSVGYSYEQYF,TGTGCCAGCAGCTCCTCTGTGGGATACTCCTACGAGCAGTACTTC
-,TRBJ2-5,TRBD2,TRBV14,CASSQVTSGRVETQYF,TGTGCCAGCAGCCAAGTGACTAGCGGGAGAGTCGAGACCCAGTACTTC
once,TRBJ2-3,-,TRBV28,CASGGTTLSTDTQYF,TGTGCCAGCGGGGGGACAACCCTAAGCACAGATACGCAGTATTTT
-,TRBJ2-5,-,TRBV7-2,CASSFLGSETQYF,TGTGCCAGCAGCTTCTTAGGTTCGGAGACCCAGTACTTC
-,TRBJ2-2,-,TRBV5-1,CASSLVGATGELFF,TGCGCCAGCAGCTTGGTCGGGGCCACCGGGGAGCTGTTTTTT
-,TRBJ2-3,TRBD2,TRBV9,CASSVSGGLAGGPGTDTQYF,TGTGCCAGCAGCGTAAGCGGGGGACTAGCGGGAGGGCCGGGCACAGATACGCAGTATTTT
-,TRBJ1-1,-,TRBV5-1,CASSSAGVWGTNTEAFF,TGCGCCAGCAGCTCGGCTGGGGTTTGGGGGACGAACACTGAAGCTTTCTTT
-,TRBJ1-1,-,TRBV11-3,CASSLRGGREAFF,TGTGCCAGCAGCTTAAGAGGAGGGAGGGAAGCTTTCTTT
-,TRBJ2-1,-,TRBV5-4,CASSLGFSGAGRAEQFF,TGTGCCAGCAGCTTGGGCTTCTCCGGGGCGGGTAGGGCTGAGCAGTTCTTC
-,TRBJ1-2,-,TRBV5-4,CASSLERGDRGYTF,TGTGCCAGCAGCTTGGAGAGGGGTGATAGGGGCTACACCTTC
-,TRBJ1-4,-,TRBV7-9,CASSSQGGGEKLFF,TGTGCCAGCAGCTCGCAGGGAGGGGGAGAAAAACTGTTTTTT
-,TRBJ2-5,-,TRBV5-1,CASGQETQYF,TGCGCTTCGGGTCAAGAGACCCAGTACTTC
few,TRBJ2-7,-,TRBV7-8,CASSLGASYEQYF,TGTGCCAGCAGCTTAGGCGCCTCCTACGAGCAGTACTTC
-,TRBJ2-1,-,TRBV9,CASSVTWVSPNNEQFF,TGTGCCAGCAGCGTAACGTGGGTATCCCCCAACAATGAGCAGTTCTTC